The next 19 T cell receptor beta chains were all read from a single sample in a study of T-cell reconstitution after alpha-beta-depleted transplantation in children. A TCRbeta library incorporating unique molecular identifiers was prepared. TCRdb reprocessed the PCR reads via MiXCR and lists one record per CDR3 protein. The top ten hold over 25% of the sample, which has around 420,000 distinct CDR3 sequences, 16% seen once. The material was PBMCs, mostly from graft donor cells, obtained 360 days after TCRalphabeta/CD19-depleted stem cell transplant. The receptors were sampled from a boy under two years old who had a stem cell transplant for Wiskott-Aldrich syndrome, so the T cells may come from the graft donor.

CDR3 DNA sequence: TGCAGTGCGGTCACAGGCAATCAGCCCCAGCATTTT. The encoded protein is CSAVTGNQPQHF. The V call is TRBV20-1, the J call TRBJ1-5; D is uncertain. Germline V lookup: CDR1 DFQATT, CDR2 SNEGSKA (reference sequence). The CDR3 loop spans 12 amino acids. Trimming left V 6 bases short and J 2 bases short, with 8 bases between.

V usage is TRBV7-8 and J usage is TRBJ2-7; maybe TRBD2 (6 bases). V shed 5 bases and J shed 2 bases, with 16 bases lying between them. Germline CDR1 and CDR2: SGHVS and FQNEAQ. The CDR3 is 15 residues long. The CDR3 loop reads CASSGRGGDTYEQYF. The CDR3, as DNA: TGTGCCAGCAGCGGTAGGGGAGGCGACACCTACGAGCAGTACTTC. Variable domain in full (rest from reference TRBV7-8 and TRBJ2-7): GAGVSQSPRYKVAKRGQDVALRCDPISGHVSLFWYQQALGQGPEFLTYFQNEAQLDKSGLPSDRFFAERPEGSVSTLKIQRTQQEDSAVYLCASSGRGGDTYEQYFGPGTRLTVT.

This clonotype was seen more than once but under ten times. The chain carries TRBV4-1 and TRBJ2-1, with TRBD1 matching over 7 bases. The CDR3 length is 17 residues. J gave up 4 bases and V 2 bases, and 11 bases lay outside the gene matches. Germline lookup yields CDR1 MGHRA and CDR2 YSYEKL. DNA for the CDR3: TGCGCCAGCAGCCAACCCCGACAGGGCTTTAGGTACAATGAGCAGTTCTTC. Its translation: CASSQPRQGFRYNEQFF.

This clonotype was observed a handful of times. This chain connects TRBV5-1 to TRBJ2-3, with 7 bases lining up with TRBD1. With 4 bases clipped from V and 4 bases from J, the junction kept 12 bases outside the gene matches. Per germline, CDR1 SGHRS and CDR2 YFSETQ. The CDR3 spans 16 residues. The CDR3 is CASSPLQGQIPDTQYF. In nucleotides, the CDR3 is TGCGCCAGCAGCCCACTACAGGGACAGATCCCAGATACGCAGTATTTT.

This clonotype was counted only a few times. J is TRBJ1-6 and V is TRBV6-4; D remains unclear. This CDR3 has 15 residues. Trimming left V 6 bases short and J 8 bases short, with 17 bases between. CDR1 is MRHNA, CDR2 SNTAGT, per germline. The CDR3 loop reads CASSETWASDSPLHF. CDR3 bases: TGTGCCAGCAGCGAGACGTGGGCCTCGGATTCACCCCTCCACTTT.

J is TRBJ2-1 and V is TRBV5-1; 10 nucleotides match TRBD1. CDR3 size: 15 residues. Germline V gene lookup returns CDR1 SGHRS and CDR2 YFSETQ. With 1 base clipped from V and 8 bases from J, the junction kept 6 bases outside the gene matches. As DNA, the CDR3 is TGCGCCAGCAGCTTGCGGGGACAGGGGAGATATGAGCAGTTCTTC. Translation: CASSLRGQGRYEQFF.

The chain couples TRBV6-1 to TRBJ2-1; TRBD2 might be the D (5 bases). The CDR3 is made up of 19 amino acids. CDR1 and CDR2 from the germline V gene are MNHNS and SASEGT. The V end lost 7 bases, the J end lost 3 bases, and 28 bases lay between the germline ends. DNA of the CDR3: TGTGCCAGCACCCCTAAGAGGTTAATCGGGGTTGGGAACTACAATGAGCAGTTCTTC. The encoded protein is CASTPKRLIGVGNYNEQFF.

A few counts support this clonotype. V gene TRBV7-8 combines with J gene TRBJ2-1; 7 bases are a match to TRBD2. Germline V gives CDR1 SGHVS, CDR2 FQNEAQ. Trimming removed 0 bases from V and 3 bases from J; junction bases left unmatched: 11. This CDR3 is built from 18 residues. The CDR3 DNA is TGTGCCAGCAGCTTAGCTACCCCGGGGGACTATCTCTACAATGAGCAGTTCTTC. Translating it yields CASSLATPGDYLYNEQFF.

This clonotype was counted only a few times. This sequence joins TRBV10-2 and TRBJ2-5; D may be TRBD1 (6 bases). Germline CDR1 reads WSHSY; CDR2 reads SAAADI. Trimming shortened V by 3 bases and J by 1 base, and 9 bases separated the two germline ends. The CDR3 has 14 amino acids. The CDR3 sequence: CASSDQGPQETQYF. The CDR3 DNA reads TGCGCCAGCAGTGACCAGGGGCCCCAAGAGACCCAGTACTTC.

At least ten counts were recorded for this clonotype. The chain combines TRBV5-1 with TRBJ2-7; maybe TRBD1 (6 bases). This CDR3 contains 14 residues. The V end lost 4 bases, the J end lost 0 bases, and 11 bases lay between the germline ends. Germline values: CDR1 SGHRS, CDR2 YFSETQ. The CDR3 protein is CASSGPDSSYEQYF. The CDR3, as DNA: TGCGCCAGCAGCGGACCGGACAGCTCCTACGAGCAGTACTTC.

This clonotype was counted only a few times. The chain is built from TRBV12-3 or TRBV12-4 and TRBJ1-1; tentatively, D is TRBD1 (5 bases). V lost 6 bases and J 11 bases, leaving 19 bases between the germline ends. This CDR3 is 13 amino acids long. The CDR3 nucleotides read TGTGCCAGCAGCCTAACCTGGGGCTTTTCCGCTTTCTTT. This codes for CASSLTWGFSAFF.

This clonotype was observed a few times. The rearrangement links TRBV10-3 to TRBJ2-7; TRBD2 agrees at 12 bases. This CDR3 has 17 residues. Trimming took 6 bases from V and 4 from J; bases not matched to a gene: 13. The V gene's germline CDR1 is ENHRY and CDR2 SYGVKD. This chain's CDR3 is CAISPGTSGLKSYEQYF. CDR3 DNA sequence: TGTGCCATCAGCCCCGGGACTAGCGGGCTAAAGTCTTACGAGCAGTACTTC.

This clonotype was detected a few times. The chain carries TRBV6-1 and TRBJ2-3; D may be TRBD1 or TRBD2 (5 bases each). CDR3 size: 14 residues. The germline V and J ends were trimmed by 7 bases and 9 bases, with 20 bases remaining between them. Germline lookup yields CDR1 MNHNS and CDR2 SASEGT. CDR3 residues: CASKSNHRRRTQYF. The CDR3 region has the DNA TGTGCCAGCAAGTCGAACCACAGGAGGAGAACGCAGTATTTT.

The V gene is TRBV20-1, the J gene TRBJ2-1; TRBD2 matches 10 bases. Germline assignment: CDR1 DFQATT and CDR2 SNEGSKA (reference sequence). The V segment lost 1 base and the J segment 4 bases; nucleotides outside the gene matches: 7. CDR3 size: 16 residues. CDR3 nucleotide sequence: TGCAGTGCTAGAGGTCGCACGGGACTAGCGTACAATGAGCAGTTCTTC. Amino acids: CSARGRTGLAYNEQFF.

This clonotype was observed a few times. The chain couples TRBV6-2 or TRBV6-3 to TRBJ1-2; TRBD1 is a possible D gene (5 bases). CDR1 is MNHEY, CDR2 SVGEGT, per germline. This CDR3 has 13 amino acids. The germline V and J ends were trimmed by 7 bases and 6 bases, with 15 bases remaining between them. The CDR3 spells CASTNRDFDGYTF. As DNA, the CDR3 is TGTGCCAGCACCAACCGGGACTTCGATGGCTACACCTTC.

This clonotype was seen a few times. The chain recombines TRBV7-2 with TRBJ1-2, with D unresolved. Germline-derived CDR1 and CDR2 are SGHTA and FQGNSA. The CDR3 is 13 amino acids. V gave up 1 base and J gave up 3 bases, with 6 bases separating them. The CDR3 region is CASSLVGHYGYTF. Written as DNA, the CDR3 is TGTGCCAGCAGCTTAGTAGGGCACTATGGCTACACCTTC.

This chain connects TRBV20-1 to TRBJ2-7; no clear D. V shed 3 bases and J shed 6 bases, with 12 bases lying between them. Germline-derived CDR1 and CDR2 are DFQATT and SNEGSKA (reference sequence). The length of the CDR3 is 12 residues. DNA for the CDR3: TGCAGTGCTAGCCGGTCCTCCCGCGAGCAGTACTTC. The encoded protein is CSASRSSREQYF.

V is TRBV13 and J is TRBJ2-1, with D perhaps TRBD1 (6 bases). Germline CDR1 PRHDT, CDR2 FYEKMQ (reference sequence). V dropped 2 bases and J dropped 2 bases, with 10 bases sitting between them. The CDR3 sequence is 15 residues long. The CDR3 sequence: CASSLTGRPYNEQFF. The CDR3 DNA follows: TGTGCCAGCAGCTTAACAGGGCGTCCCTACAATGAGCAGTTCTTC.

The chain combines TRBV15 with TRBJ2-2, with D perhaps matching TRBD2 (6 bases). CDR1 and CDR2 (germline): LNHNV, YYDKDF (reference sequence). The ends were cut back, 0 bases at V and 0 bases at J, with 17 bases in the middle. CDR3 size: 19 residues. CDR3 nucleotides: TGTGCCACCAGCAGAGATACCAGGGAGGCGACAGCGAACACCGGGGAGCTGTTTTTT. Translation: CATSRDTREATANTGELFF.